The clone carrying this T cell receptor (beta chain) has just a few counts. Its specificity is not known. This CDR3 contains 13 residues. Germline V gene sequence: CDR1 SGDLS, CDR2 YYNGEE. The V end lost 4 bases, the J end lost 4 bases, and 6 bases lay between the germline ends. The sample comes from a study of beta chain features in type 1 diabetes. The wider study: Cells sorted and examined across all samples totaled 90 million to 120 million. Points from the study as a whole: A potential influence of HLA type upon TCRB rearrangement remained unresolved herein. Whatever favoring of shorter templates PCR might show would apply equally to patients and controls.

Of the isolated RNA, all was reverse transcribed, and so the sequenced material was expressed TCRB transcripts. Profiled with immunoSEQ multiplex PCR; TCRdb holds only in-frame clones, not every one. The table lists about half a million clones, 30% of them singletons, with roughly 0.06% in the top ten. The sequence was collected from a man younger than 35 in good health. The sample taken for sequencing was naive CD4+ T cells from blood. This rearrangement joins TRBV9 to TRBJ2-6; D call uncertain. CDR3 nucleotide sequence: TGTGCCAGCAGCCCCTTCGGGGCCAACGTCCTGACTTTC. As protein: CASSPFGANVLTF.